These 5 T cell receptor beta chains originate from one sample sequenced in a study of blood T cells in healthy people across ages. A second roughly 7 to 11 cycle PCR used barcoded and J-beta primers. TCRdb called the 5' RACE reads again in MiXCR, with one record for every CDR3 protein. The data show 850,000 to 1,000,000 distinct CDR3 sequences, with roughly 48% seen just once and about an eighth held by the top ten. The specimen was blood. These receptors were taken from a man younger than 45 in good health.

The chain carries TRBV6-5 and TRBJ2-1; D possibly uses TRBD1 or TRBD2 (6 bases each). The germline V gene encodes CDR1 MNHEY and CDR2 SVGAGI. The CDR3 runs to 13 residues. The V and J ends lost 7 bases and 6 bases respectively, with 13 bases between them. The DNA for the CDR3 is TGTGCCAGCAACCCCGGGGGCTTCAATGAGCAGTTCTTC. Encoded protein: CASNPGGFNEQFF.

This clonotype has only one observation. This chain connects TRBV30 to TRBJ2-1; 8 nucleotides align to TRBD2. V was pared by 0 bases and J by 4 bases, with 5 bases of the junction left unmatched. From germline, CDR1 is GTSNPN and CDR2 SVGIG (reference sequence). The length of the CDR3 is 15 residues. The CDR3 sequence is CAWSVPGGQYNEQFF. The CDR3, as DNA: TGTGCCTGGAGTGTACCGGGGGGGCAGTACAATGAGCAGTTCTTC.

The V call is TRBV6-1, the J call TRBJ1-2, with TRBD1 matching over 7 bases. Per the germline V gene, CDR1 is MNHNS and CDR2 is SASEGT. Unmatched junction bases numbered 5, after V lost 3 bases and J lost 4 bases. This CDR3 has 14 amino acids. The CDR3 spells CASSDPSGGYGYTF. CDR3 nucleotide sequence: TGTGCCAGCAGTGATCCATCAGGGGGCTATGGCTACACCTTC.

This clonotype appeared a few times. The gene calls are TRBV3-1 and TRBJ2-1, with D hard to call. There are 15 residues in the CDR3. Looked up from germline, CDR1 is LGHDT and CDR2 is YNNKEL (reference sequence). Trimming cost V 4 bases and J 5 bases, with 15 bases left between them. CDR3 protein: CASSLTPRLDNEQFF. In DNA form, the CDR3 reads TGTGCCAGCAGCCTGACACCCCGGCTCGACAATGAGCAGTTCTTC.

The J gene is TRBJ1-4, the V gene TRBV20-1, with D perhaps TRBD1 (5 bases). CDR3 length: 16 residues. V lost 0 bases to trimming and J lost 7 bases, with 18 bases between them. From germline, CDR1 is DFQATT and CDR2 SNEGSKA (reference sequence). As DNA, the CDR3 is TGCAGTGCTAGAGATCCCCTGGGGGAGGGGAGTGAAAAACTGTTTTTT. Protein product: CSARDPLGEGSEKLFF.